These 30 T cell receptor beta chains were all obtained from the same sample, sequenced in a study of cytomegalovirus exposure and HLA in healthy donors. PCR was performed using 60 Vbeta and 13 Jbeta primers. The table came from immunoSEQ multiplex PCR; TCRdb's copy has only in-frame clones and leaves some out. The sample lists about 140,000 clones, around 79% seen once, with around 7% in the top ten. The specimen sequenced was PBMCs. The origin of the receptors is a man aged 35-49 years in good health and CMV-seropositive.

This clone is a singleton in its sample. The chain joins TRBV11-3 to TRBJ2-2; the D gene is possibly TRBD2 (6 bases). CDR3 length equals 16 residues. The germline V gene encodes CDR1 SGHNT and CDR2 YENEEA. Deletions cut 1 base from V and 6 bases from J, with 15 bases between. The CDR3 bases are TGTGCCAGCAGCTTAGGGAGGGGTTATAGGGCCGGGGAGCTGTTTTTT. It codes for CASSLGRGYRAGELFF.

The chain joins TRBV27 to TRBJ2-2; D gene unclear. The CDR3 totals 13 residues. Between the trimmed V and J ends, which lost 3 bases and 6 bases, there was a span of 8 bases. Germline V CDR1 and CDR2: MNHEY, SMNVEV (reference sequence). The CDR3 sequence is CASSFPGSGELFF. The CDR3 nucleotides are TGTGCCAGCAGTTTTCCGGGTTCCGGGGAGCTGTTTTTT.

This chain connects TRBV28 to TRBJ2-3; perhaps TRBD2 as D (6 bases). The germline CDR1 and CDR2 sequences are MDHEN and SYDVKM. This CDR3 has 16 residues. V lost 3 bases and J lost 0, with 13 bases in between. The CDR3 DNA follows: TGTGCCAGCAGTTTCGAGGAGGGATGGAGCACAGATACGCAGTATTTT. Translated: CASSFEEGWSTDTQYF. The variable domain in full, with the rest retrieved from reference TRBV28 and TRBJ2-3, is DVKVTQSSRYLVKRTGEKVFLECVQDMDHENMFWYRQDPGLGLRLIYFSYDVKMKEKGDIPEGYSVSREKKERFSLILESASTNQTSMYLCASSFEEGWSTDTQYFGPGTRLTVL.

The genes are TRBV7-2 and TRBJ2-1; TRBD2 aligns across 11 bases. After removal of 5 bases from V and 7 bases from J, the junction contained 13 bases not matched to a gene. Germline loops: CDR1 SGHTA, CDR2 FQGNSA. This CDR3 has 17 amino acids. CDR3 protein: CASSPRLAGPRGNEQFF. The CDR3, as DNA: TGTGCCAGCAGCCCTCGACTAGCGGGACCCAGAGGGAATGAGCAGTTCTTC.

This clone was observed once. The chain couples TRBV6-1 to TRBJ2-5, with a possible D match to TRBD2 (7 bases). Germline-derived CDR1 and CDR2 are MNHNS and SASEGT. V was cut by 10 bases and J by 2 bases, with 14 bases left in between. CDR3 length equals 13 residues. DNA for the CDR3: TGTGCCATCCTCAGGGGAGGGCAAGAGACCCAGTACTTC. Protein: CAILRGGQETQYF.

The chain recombines TRBV2 with TRBJ2-7, with D perhaps matching TRBD2 (5 bases). V gave up 8 bases and J gave up 3 bases, with 8 bases separating them. The CDR3 length is 11 residues. Germline V lookup: CDR1 SNHLY, CDR2 FYNNEI. For the CDR3, the DNA is TGTGCCAGCGGAGGTAACTACGAGCAGTACTTC. This sequence encodes CASGGNYEQYF.

The chain joins TRBV6-5 to TRBJ2-5; TRBD2 matches 7 bases. Losses at the gene ends were 4 bases for V and 5 bases for J; bases not matched to a gene: 4. Germline-derived CDR1 and CDR2 are MNHEY and SVGAGI. This CDR3 spans 13 amino acids. The DNA of the CDR3 is TGTGCCAGCAGTTTGTTGGGGGGGGAGACCCAGTACTTC. Translated, it gives CASSLLGGETQYF.

The chain joins TRBV19 to TRBJ2-7; tentative D call: TRBD1 (5 bases). The V and J ends lost 5 bases and 0 bases respectively, with 11 bases between them. The germline V gene encodes CDR1 LNHDA and CDR2 SQIVND (reference sequence). CDR3 length: 14 amino acids. The CDR3 DNA follows: TGTGCCAGTAGTCTTACAGGAACCTCCTACGAGCAGTACTTC. Encoded protein: CASSLTGTSYEQYF.

The sample holds one count of this clone. This sequence joins TRBV6-1 and TRBJ1-5; D remains ambiguous. Germline assignment: CDR1 MNHNS and CDR2 SASEGT. The CDR3 sequence is 15 residues long. Trimming pared 2 bases from V and 1 base from J, leaving 9 bases between. The CDR3 protein is CASSEMIGSNQPQHF. DNA for the CDR3: TGTGCCAGCAGTGAAATGATCGGGAGCAATCAGCCCCAGCATTTT.

The chain is built from TRBV7-8 and TRBJ2-1; TRBD1 might be the D (7 bases). The CDR3 spans 15 residues. V lost 5 bases, J lost 8 bases, and 19 bases lay in between. The germline CDR1 and CDR2 sequences are SGHVS and FQNEAQ. The CDR3: CASSPLMTGRYEQFF. DNA for the CDR3: TGTGCCAGCAGCCCCTTAATGACAGGGAGGTATGAGCAGTTCTTC.

The sample holds a few counts of this clone. The chain couples TRBV10-2 to TRBJ1-1, with D hard to call. V gave up 5 bases and J gave up 3 bases, with 7 bases separating them. CDR1 is WSHSY and CDR2 is SAAADI in the germline V gene. The CDR3 totals 12 residues. CDR3 sequence: CASSPGDTEAFF. In DNA, the CDR3 is TGCGCCAGCAGTCCGGGTGACACTGAAGCTTTCTTT.

The chain uses TRBV7-8 and TRBJ2-7; TRBD2 matches at 8 bases. The CDR3 spans 15 residues. J lost 5 bases, V lost 1 base, and 7 bases had no gene match. Germline V lookup: CDR1 SGHVS, CDR2 FQNEAQ. CDR3 bases: TGTGCCAGCAGCTTAGGGAGCGGGAGAGGCCACGAGCAGTACTTC. This encodes CASSLGSGRGHEQYF.

This clone has just one count. V usage is TRBV6-6 and J usage is TRBJ2-7; 9 bases align to TRBD1. The J segment lost 9 bases and the V segment lost 6 bases, leaving 9 bases of the junction unmatched. CDR3 length: 13 amino acids. CDR1 and CDR2 from the germline V gene are MNHNY and SVGAGI (reference sequence). The CDR3 region is CASSPGTGSGQYF. The CDR3 region has the DNA TGTGCCAGCAGCCCGGGGACAGGGAGCGGGCAGTACTTC.

This clone was detected only once. The chain carries TRBV11-1 and TRBJ2-7; D possibly corresponds to TRBD1 (6 bases). The CDR3 consists of 13 residues. CDR1 is SGHAT, CDR2 FQDESV, per germline (reference sequence). V lost 4 bases and J lost 4, with 11 bases in between. The CDR3 sequence: CASSSDSGYEQYF. Written as DNA, the CDR3 is TGTGCCAGCAGCTCGGACAGTGGGTACGAGCAGTACTTC.

The rearrangement uses TRBV27 and TRBJ2-3; possibly TRBD2 for D (5 bases). Germline-derived CDR1 and CDR2 are MNHEY and SMNVEV (reference sequence). CDR3 size: 16 residues. V lost 5 bases, J lost 0 bases, and 15 bases lay in between. Written as DNA, the CDR3 is TGTGCCAGCAGTCCTCGACTCAGAGGGAGCACAGATACGCAGTATTTT. Its translation: CASSPRLRGSTDTQYF.

This chain joins TRBV5-1 and TRBJ2-1; the match to TRBD2 covers 10 bases. After removal of 5 bases from V and 4 bases from J, the junction contained 0 bases not matched to a gene. The CDR3 loop spans 13 amino acids. Germline V lookup: CDR1 SGHRS, CDR2 YFSETQ. CDR3 sequence: CASRTSGYNEQFF. DNA for the CDR3: TGCGCCAGCAGGACTAGCGGGTACAATGAGCAGTTCTTC.

The chain couples TRBV6-5 to TRBJ1-1; weak D call: TRBD1 (6 bases). Trimming removed 6 bases at V and 5 bases at J, with 16 bases between. Germline assignment: CDR1 MNHEY and CDR2 SVGAGI. This CDR3 has 14 amino acids. Here the CDR3 DNA reads TGTGCCAGCAGGCTTACAGGGTTCGAGACTGAAGCTTTCTTT. This encodes CASRLTGFETEAFF.

The genes are TRBV5-1 and TRBJ2-5, with unresolved D. Germline values: CDR1 SGHRS, CDR2 YFSETQ. This CDR3 region has 13 residues. V was cut by 5 bases and J by 0 bases, with 8 bases left in between. The CDR3 DNA reads TGCGCCAGCAGTACAGAGTACCAAGAGACCCAGTACTTC. It translates to CASSTEYQETQYF.

The CDR3 coding sequence is TGTGCCAGCAGCTCACAGGGGGGAAACACTGAAGCTTTCTTT. Its translation: CASSSQGGNTEAFF. The chain uses TRBV7-8 and TRBJ1-1, with 8 positions matching TRBD1. This CDR3 has 14 amino acids. Germline CDR1 SGHVS, CDR2 FQNEAQ. The V segment lost 4 bases and the J segment 2 bases; nucleotides outside the gene matches: 3.

The chain joins TRBV5-4 to TRBJ2-1; D not resolved. The germline V and J ends were trimmed by 0 bases and 5 bases, with 6 bases remaining between them. The CDR3 has 13 amino acids. In germline, CDR1 is SGHNT, CDR2 YYREEE (reference sequence). CDR3 coding DNA: TGTGCCAGCAGCTTGGACAGAAACAATGAGCAGTTCTTC. It encodes CASSLDRNNEQFF.

V and J are TRBV5-1 and TRBJ1-6, with a tentative D call TRBD1 (5 bases). Germline loops: CDR1 SGHRS, CDR2 YFSETQ. V lost 0 bases and J 9 bases, leaving 10 bases between the germline ends. The CDR3 consists of 14 residues. This chain's CDR3 is CASSLGTNRSPLHF. The CDR3 nucleotides read TGCGCCAGCAGCTTGGGGACAAACCGTTCACCCCTCCACTTT.

J is TRBJ2-5 and V is TRBV2; 9 bases line up with TRBD2. The V gene's germline CDR1 is SNHLY and CDR2 FYNNEI. This CDR3 is 15 amino acids long. V was pared by 2 bases and J by 5 bases, with 6 bases of the junction left unmatched. The CDR3 loop is CASSELGLARETQYF. CDR3 sequence (DNA): TGTGCCAGCAGTGAACTGGGACTAGCCAGGGAGACCCAGTACTTC.

This chain joins TRBV6-1 and TRBJ2-7; 7 nucleotides align to TRBD2. Germline loops: CDR1 MNHNS, CDR2 SASEGT. Trimming removed 3 bases from V and 0 bases from J; junction bases left unmatched: 5. This CDR3 spans 15 amino acids. The CDR3 here is CASSDPSGSSYEQYF. The CDR3 nucleotides read TGTGCCAGCAGTGACCCTAGCGGAAGCTCCTACGAGCAGTACTTC.

The chain carries TRBV27 and TRBJ2-7; D is ambiguous. Germline V lookup: CDR1 MNHEY, CDR2 SMNVEV (reference sequence). CDR3 length equals 14 residues. V lost 3 bases, J lost 2 bases, and 11 bases lay in between. DNA for the CDR3: TGTGCCAGCAGTTTTTACAGCTCTCCCTACGAGCAGTACTTC. This encodes CASSFYSSPYEQYF.

The V call is TRBV7-2, the J call TRBJ1-1; TRBD1 is a possible D gene (5 bases). The CDR3 consists of 14 residues. Germline V gene data show CDR1 as SGHTA and CDR2 as FQGNSA. V lost 0 bases to trimming and J lost 1 base, with 6 bases between them. CDR3 protein: CASSLAGPNTEAFF. For the CDR3, the DNA is TGTGCCAGCAGCTTAGCGGGGCCGAACACTGAAGCTTTCTTT.

The chain links TRBV5-6 to TRBJ1-1, with D unresolved. Germline V gene sequence: CDR1 SGHDT, CDR2 YYEEEE. The CDR3 spans 12 residues. The germline V and J ends were trimmed by 0 bases and 7 bases, with 7 bases remaining between them. The DNA of the CDR3 is TGTGCCAGCAGCTTGGTTCTGAGTGAAGCTTTCTTT. Protein product: CASSLVLSEAFF.

This sequence joins TRBV19 and TRBJ2-6; TRBD1 matches at 10 bases. V was pared by 5 bases and J by 1 base, with 5 bases of the junction left unmatched. Germline CDR1 and CDR2: LNHDA and SQIVND (reference sequence). CDR3 size: 17 residues. CDR3 sequence: CASSLRDRGSGANVLTF. CDR3 DNA: TGTGCCAGTAGTCTTAGGGACAGGGGATCTGGGGCCAACGTCCTGACTTTC.

The rearrangement joins TRBV27 to TRBJ2-7; 8 positions agree with TRBD1. V lost 3 bases, J lost 9 bases, and 7 bases stayed unmatched. CDR3 length: 13 amino acids. Looked up from germline, CDR1 is MNHEY and CDR2 is SMNVEV (reference sequence). The CDR3 loop is CASSFDRGLGQYF. Here the CDR3 DNA reads TGTGCCAGCAGTTTTGACAGGGGTCTGGGGCAGTACTTC.

This chain joins TRBV7-9 and TRBJ1-2; possibly TRBD1 for D (6 bases). V was clipped by 4 bases and J by 4 bases, with 13 bases between them. CDR3 length: 14 amino acids. Germline lookup yields CDR1 SEHNR and CDR2 FQNEAQ (reference sequence). The CDR3 DNA follows: TGTGCCAGCAGCTCCCCAGGGGTGTTCTATGGCTACACCTTC. This codes for CASSSPGVFYGYTF.

The chain recombines TRBV5-6 with TRBJ2-7; D is unresolved. CDR3 length: 14 amino acids. Germline lookup yields CDR1 SGHDT and CDR2 YYEEEE. Trimming shortened V by 0 bases and J by 1 base, and 8 bases separated the two germline ends. The CDR3, as DNA: TGTGCCAGCAGCTTGGGGCACAGATCCTACGAGCAGTACTTC. The encoded protein is CASSLGHRSYEQYF.